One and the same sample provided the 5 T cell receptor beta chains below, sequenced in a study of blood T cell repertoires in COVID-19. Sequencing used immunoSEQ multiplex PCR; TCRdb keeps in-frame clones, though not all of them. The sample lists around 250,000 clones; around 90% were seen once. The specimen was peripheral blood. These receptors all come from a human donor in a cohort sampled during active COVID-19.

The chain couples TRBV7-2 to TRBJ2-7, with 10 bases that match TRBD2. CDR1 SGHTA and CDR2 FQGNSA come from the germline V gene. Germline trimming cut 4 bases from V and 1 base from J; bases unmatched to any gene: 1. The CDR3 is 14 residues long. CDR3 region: CASSWTSGSYEQYF. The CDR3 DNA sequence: TGTGCCAGCAGCTGGACTAGCGGTTCCTACGAGCAGTACTTC.

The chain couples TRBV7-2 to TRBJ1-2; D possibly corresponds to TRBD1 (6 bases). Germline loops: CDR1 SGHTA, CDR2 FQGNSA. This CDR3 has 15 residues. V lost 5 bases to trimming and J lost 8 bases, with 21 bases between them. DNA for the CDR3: TGTGCCAGCAGCCCCAATTCGGGGGGCGCGGGGGGCTACACCTTC. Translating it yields CASSPNSGGAGGYTF.

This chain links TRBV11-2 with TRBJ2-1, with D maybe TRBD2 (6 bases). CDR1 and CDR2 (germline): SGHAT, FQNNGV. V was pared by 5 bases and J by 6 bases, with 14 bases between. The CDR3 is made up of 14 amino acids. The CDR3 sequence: CASSVSGVSNEQFF. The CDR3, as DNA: TGTGCCAGCAGCGTCTCGGGGGTGAGCAATGAGCAGTTCTTC.

The CDR3 coding sequence is TGTGCCAGTAGAAAGGGAGGCGTAGGCAATCAGCCCCAGCATTTT. It yields the protein CASRKGGVGNQPQHF. The chain has TRBV19 and TRBJ1-5; D gene uncertain. The CDR3 length is 15 residues. Germline-derived CDR1 and CDR2 are LNHDA and SQIVND (reference sequence). The V and J ends lost 6 bases and 2 bases respectively, with 14 bases between them.

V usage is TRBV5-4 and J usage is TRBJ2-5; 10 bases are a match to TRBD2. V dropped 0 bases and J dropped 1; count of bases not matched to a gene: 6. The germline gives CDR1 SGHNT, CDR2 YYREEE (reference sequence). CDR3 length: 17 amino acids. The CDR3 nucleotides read TGTGCCAGCAGCTTGGCGTTGACTAGCGGGCTCCAAGAGACCCAGTACTTC. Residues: CASSLALTSGLQETQYF.